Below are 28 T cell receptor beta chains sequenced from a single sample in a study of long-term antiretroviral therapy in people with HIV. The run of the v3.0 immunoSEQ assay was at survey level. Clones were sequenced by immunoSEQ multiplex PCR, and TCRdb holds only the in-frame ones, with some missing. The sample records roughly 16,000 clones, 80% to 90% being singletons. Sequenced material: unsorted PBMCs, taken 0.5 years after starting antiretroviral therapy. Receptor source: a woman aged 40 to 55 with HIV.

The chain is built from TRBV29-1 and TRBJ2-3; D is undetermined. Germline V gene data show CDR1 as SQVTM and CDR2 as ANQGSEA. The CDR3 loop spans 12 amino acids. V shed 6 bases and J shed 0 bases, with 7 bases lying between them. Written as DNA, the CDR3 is TGCAGCGTCCTGACAAGCACAGATACGCAGTATTTT. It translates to CSVLTSTDTQYF.

Written as DNA, the CDR3 is TGTGCCAGTAGCTCGGGATTCTCTGGGGCCAACGTCCTGACTTTC. Protein sequence: CASSSGFSGANVLTF. This chain links TRBV19 with TRBJ2-6; D might be TRBD2 (5 bases). CDR3 size: 15 residues. Germline loops: CDR1 LNHDA, CDR2 SQIVND (reference sequence). Trimming cost V 6 bases and J 0 bases, with 9 bases left between them.

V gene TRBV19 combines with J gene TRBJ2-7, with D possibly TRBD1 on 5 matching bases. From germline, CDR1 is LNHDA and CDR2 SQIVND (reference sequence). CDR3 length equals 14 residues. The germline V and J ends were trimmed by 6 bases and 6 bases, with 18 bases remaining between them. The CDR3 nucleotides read TGTGCCAGTAGCAACCCGGACGGAACAGGCGAGCAGTACTTC. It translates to CASSNPDGTGEQYF.

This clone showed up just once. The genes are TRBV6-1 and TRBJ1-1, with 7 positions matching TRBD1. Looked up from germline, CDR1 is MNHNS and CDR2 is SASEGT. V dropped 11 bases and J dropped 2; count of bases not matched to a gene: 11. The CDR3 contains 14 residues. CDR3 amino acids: CAGNTGTANTEAFF. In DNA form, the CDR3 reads TGTGCCGGGAATACCGGGACAGCTAACACTGAAGCTTTCTTT.

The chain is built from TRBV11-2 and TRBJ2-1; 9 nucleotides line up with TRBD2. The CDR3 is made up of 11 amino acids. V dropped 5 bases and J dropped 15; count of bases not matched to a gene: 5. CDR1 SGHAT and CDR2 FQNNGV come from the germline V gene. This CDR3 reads CASSGREGLFF. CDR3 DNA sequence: TGTGCCAGCAGCGGGCGGGAGGGCCTGTTCTTC.

Written as DNA, the CDR3 is TGCAGCGCCCGGGAGGGTCAGTCCACTGAAGCTTTCTTT. Its translation: CSAREGQSTEAFF. The rearrangement joins TRBV29-1 to TRBJ1-1, with D uncertain. Per the germline V gene, CDR1 is SQVTM and CDR2 is ANQGSEA. The CDR3 is made up of 13 amino acids. The V gene lost 7 bases and the J gene lost 4 bases, with 16 bases spanning the gap.

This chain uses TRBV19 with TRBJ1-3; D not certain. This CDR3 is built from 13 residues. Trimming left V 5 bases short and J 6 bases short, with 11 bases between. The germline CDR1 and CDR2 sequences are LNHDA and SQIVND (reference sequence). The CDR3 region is CASSPSLENTIYF. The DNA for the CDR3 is TGTGCCAGTAGTCCGTCTCTGGAAAACACCATATATTTT.

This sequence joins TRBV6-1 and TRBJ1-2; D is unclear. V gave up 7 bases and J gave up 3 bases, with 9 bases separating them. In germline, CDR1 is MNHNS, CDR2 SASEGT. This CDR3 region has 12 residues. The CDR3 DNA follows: TGTGCCAGCACCGTGAGGGACTATGGCTACACCTTC. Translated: CASTVRDYGYTF.

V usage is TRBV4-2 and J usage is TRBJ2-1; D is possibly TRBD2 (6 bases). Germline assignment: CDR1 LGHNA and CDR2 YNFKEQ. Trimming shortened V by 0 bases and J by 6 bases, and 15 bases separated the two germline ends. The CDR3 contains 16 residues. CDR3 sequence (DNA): TGTGCCAGCAGCCAAGATTTGGCACTAGCATCCAATGAGCAGTTCTTC. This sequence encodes CASSQDLALASNEQFF.

CDR3 protein: CASSPTGEIRNEQYF. In DNA form, the CDR3 reads TGTGCCAGCTCACCCACAGGGGAGATAAGGAACGAGCAGTACTTC. The chain employs TRBV18 and TRBJ2-7; the match to TRBD1 covers 7 bases. Germline V lookup: CDR1 KGHSH, CDR2 LQKENI. V lost 3 bases, J lost 5 bases, and 10 bases stayed unmatched. CDR3 length: 15 amino acids.

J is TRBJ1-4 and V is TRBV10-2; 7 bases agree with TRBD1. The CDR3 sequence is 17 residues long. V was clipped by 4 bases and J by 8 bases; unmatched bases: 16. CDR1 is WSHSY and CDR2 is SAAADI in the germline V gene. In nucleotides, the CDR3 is TGCGCCAGCAGTGCGACAGGGATTTTTCTGGAGGAGGAAAAACTGTTTTTT. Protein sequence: CASSATGIFLEEEKLFF.

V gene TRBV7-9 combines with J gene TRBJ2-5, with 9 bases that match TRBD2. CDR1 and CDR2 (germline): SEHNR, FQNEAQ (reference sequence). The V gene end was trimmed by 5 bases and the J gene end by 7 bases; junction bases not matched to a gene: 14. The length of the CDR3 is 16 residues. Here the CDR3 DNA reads TGTGCCAGCAGCCCCGTCCCGGGACTAGCCTCAGGGACCCAGTACTTC. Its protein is CASSPVPGLASGTQYF.

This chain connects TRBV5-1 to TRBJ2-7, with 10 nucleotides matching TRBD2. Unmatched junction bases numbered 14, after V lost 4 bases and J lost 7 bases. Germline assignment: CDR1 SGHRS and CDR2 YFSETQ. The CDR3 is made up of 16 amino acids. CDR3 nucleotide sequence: TGCGCCAGCAGCGATCGAGGTCTAGCGGGAGTCGGGGAGCAGTACTTC. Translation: CASSDRGLAGVGEQYF.

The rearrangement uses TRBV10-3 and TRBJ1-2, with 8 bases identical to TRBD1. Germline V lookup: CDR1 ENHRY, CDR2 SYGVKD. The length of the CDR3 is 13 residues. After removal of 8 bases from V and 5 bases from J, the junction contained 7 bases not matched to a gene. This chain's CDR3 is CAIGSGGGYGYTF. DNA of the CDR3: TGTGCCATCGGATCAGGGGGCGGGTATGGCTACACCTTC.

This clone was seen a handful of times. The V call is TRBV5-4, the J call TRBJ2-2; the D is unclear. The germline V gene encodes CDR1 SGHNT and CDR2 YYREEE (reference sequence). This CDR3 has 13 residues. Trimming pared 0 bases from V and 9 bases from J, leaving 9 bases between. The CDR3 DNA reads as TGTGCCAGCAGCTTGGAAGGAATCAGGGAGCTGTTTTTT. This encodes CASSLEGIRELFF.

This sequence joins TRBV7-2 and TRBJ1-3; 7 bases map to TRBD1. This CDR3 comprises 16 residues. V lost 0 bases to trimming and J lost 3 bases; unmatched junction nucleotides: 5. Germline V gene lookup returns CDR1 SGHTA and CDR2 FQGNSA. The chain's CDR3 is CASSLASTGVGNTIYF. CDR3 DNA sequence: TGTGCCAGCAGCTTAGCGAGCACAGGGGTTGGAAACACCATATATTTT.

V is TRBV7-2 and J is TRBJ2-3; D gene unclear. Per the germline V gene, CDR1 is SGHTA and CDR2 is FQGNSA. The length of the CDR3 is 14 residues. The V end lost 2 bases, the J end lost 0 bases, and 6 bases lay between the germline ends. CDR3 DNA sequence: TGTGCCAGCAGCTTAAGTACTAGCACAGATACGCAGTATTTT. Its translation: CASSLSTSTDTQYF.

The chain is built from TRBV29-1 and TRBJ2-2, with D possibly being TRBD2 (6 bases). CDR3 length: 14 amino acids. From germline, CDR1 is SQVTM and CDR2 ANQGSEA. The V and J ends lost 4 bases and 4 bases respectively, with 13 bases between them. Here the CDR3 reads CSVASAYLTGELFF. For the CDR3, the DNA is TGCAGCGTTGCTAGCGCCTACCTCACCGGGGAGCTGTTTTTT.

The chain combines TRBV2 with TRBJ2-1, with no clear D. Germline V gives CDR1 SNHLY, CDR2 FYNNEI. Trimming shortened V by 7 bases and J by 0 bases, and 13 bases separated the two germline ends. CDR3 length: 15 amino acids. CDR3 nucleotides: TGTGCCAGCATACGGGCGCCAAGCTCCTACAATGAGCAGTTCTTC. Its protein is CASIRAPSSYNEQFF.

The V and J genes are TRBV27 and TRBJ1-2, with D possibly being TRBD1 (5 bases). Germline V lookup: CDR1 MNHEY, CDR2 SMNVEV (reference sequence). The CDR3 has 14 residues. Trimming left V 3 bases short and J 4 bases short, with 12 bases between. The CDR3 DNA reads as TGTGCCAGCAGTTTTCAGGGAGGAAGCTATGGCTACACCTTC. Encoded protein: CASSFQGGSYGYTF.

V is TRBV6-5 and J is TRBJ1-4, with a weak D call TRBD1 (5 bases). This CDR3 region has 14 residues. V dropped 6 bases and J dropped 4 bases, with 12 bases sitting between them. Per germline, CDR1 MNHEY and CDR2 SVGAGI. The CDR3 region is CASSSFGGNEKLFF. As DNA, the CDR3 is TGTGCCAGCAGCTCGTTCGGGGGTAATGAAAAACTGTTTTTT.

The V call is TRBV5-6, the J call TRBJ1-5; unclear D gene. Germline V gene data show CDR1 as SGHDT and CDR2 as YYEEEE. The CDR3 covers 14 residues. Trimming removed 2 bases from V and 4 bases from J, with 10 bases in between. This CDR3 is CASSLGQFNQPQHF. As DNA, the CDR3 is TGTGCCAGCAGCTTAGGGCAGTTTAATCAGCCCCAGCATTTT.

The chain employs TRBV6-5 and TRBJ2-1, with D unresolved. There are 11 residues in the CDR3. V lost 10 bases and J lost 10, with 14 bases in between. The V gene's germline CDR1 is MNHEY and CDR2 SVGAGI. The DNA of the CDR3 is TGTGCCACTGGGCGGCAAGGGGAGCAGTTCTTC. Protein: CATGRQGEQFF.

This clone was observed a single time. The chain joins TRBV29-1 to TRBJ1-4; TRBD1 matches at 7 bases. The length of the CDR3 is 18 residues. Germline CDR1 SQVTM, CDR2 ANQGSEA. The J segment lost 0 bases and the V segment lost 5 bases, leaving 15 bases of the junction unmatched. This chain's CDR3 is CSVISLTGEDATNEKLFF. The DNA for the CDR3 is TGCAGCGTTATTTCCCTTACAGGGGAAGACGCAACTAATGAAAAACTGTTTTTT.

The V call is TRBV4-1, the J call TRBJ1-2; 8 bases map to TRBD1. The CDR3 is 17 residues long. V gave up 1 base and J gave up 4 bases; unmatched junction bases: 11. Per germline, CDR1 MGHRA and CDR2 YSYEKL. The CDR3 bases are TGCGCCAGCAGCCAAGTAACAGGACAGGGTTTTTTCTATGGCTACACCTTC. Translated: CASSQVTGQGFFYGYTF.

Here the CDR3 reads CAISGTGSSTDTQYF. The DNA for the CDR3 is TGTGCCATCAGTGGGACAGGGTCTAGCACAGATACGCAGTATTTT. V usage is TRBV10-3 and J usage is TRBJ2-3, with 8 bases matching TRBD1. Germline loops: CDR1 ENHRY, CDR2 SYGVKD. V shed 4 bases, J shed 0 bases, and the junction held 3 bases outside the gene matches. This CDR3 spans 15 amino acids.

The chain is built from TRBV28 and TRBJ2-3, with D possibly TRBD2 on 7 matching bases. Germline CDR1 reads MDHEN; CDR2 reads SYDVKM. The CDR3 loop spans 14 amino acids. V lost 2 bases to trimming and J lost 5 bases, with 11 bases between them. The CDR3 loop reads CASSLRGAEDTQYF. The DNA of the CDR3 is TGTGCCAGCAGTTTACGGGGGGCCGAAGATACGCAGTATTTT.

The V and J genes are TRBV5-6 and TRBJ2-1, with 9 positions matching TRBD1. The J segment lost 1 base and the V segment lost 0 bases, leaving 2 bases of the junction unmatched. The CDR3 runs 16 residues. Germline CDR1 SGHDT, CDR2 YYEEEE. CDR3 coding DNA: TGTGCCAGCAGCTTGGCCGGGACAGGGTCCTACAATGAGCAGTTCTTC. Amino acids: CASSLAGTGSYNEQFF.